This is a list of T cell receptor beta chains from one sample in a study of blood T cells in healthy people across ages. MiXCR, applied by TCRdb to the 5' RACE reads, yields one record per CDR3 protein. The sample shows approximately 810,000 distinct CDR3 sequences, about 37% of them seen only once. Sequencing used blood. These receptors all stem from a man aged 18 to 29 in good health. Both conserved end residues are part of each CDR3. D genes are given only for firm matches. The size entry is marked missing in some rows and otherwise reads once, few, many or a size class.

-,TRBV4-2,TRBJ1-4,16,-,TGTGCCAGCAGCCAAGGACCCGCGGGAGAGGGTGAAAAACTGTTTTTT,CASSQGPAGEGEKLFF
-,TRBV3-1,TRBJ1-5,20,TRBD1,TGTGCCAGCAGGCCTACAGGGGGGCTCGGGCTAGGTATGGGCAGCCCGCCCCAGCATTTT,CASRPTGGLGLGMGSPPQHF
few,TRBV4-3,TRBJ2-1,15,TRBD1,TGCGCCAGCAGCCAAGACGGGACAGGGGTTAATGAGCAGTTCTTC,CASSQDGTGVNEQFF
-,TRBV25-1,TRBJ1-1,13,TRBD1,TGTGCCAGCAGTGAGGGGGACAGACTTAAAGCTTTCTTT,CASSEGDRLKAFF
many,TRBV4-3,TRBJ1-2,16,-,TGCGCCAGCAGCCATGGGGGTGGGGCGCGGAGCTATGGCTACACCTTC,CASSHGGGARSYGYTF
few,TRBV7-2,TRBJ1-5,14,-,TGTGCCAGCAGCCTTGGGGCCCACAATCAGCCCCAGCATTTT,CASSLGAHNQPQHF
-,TRBV21-1,TRBJ2-7,15,-,TGTGCCAGCAGCTGGGGACTAGACAATAATTACGAGCAGTACTTC,CASSWGLDNNYEQYF
-,TRBV29-1,TRBJ2-1,13,-,TGCAGCGTTGGGGGGCGGGGAGACAATGAGCAGTTCTTC,CSVGGRGDNEQFF
few,TRBV5-5,TRBJ2-1,16,TRBD2,TGTGCCAGCAGCTTGGCCAGGGCTAGCGGGGGCCATGAGCAGTTCTTC,CASSLARASGGHEQFF
few,TRBV5-1,TRBJ2-7,14,TRBD1,TGCGCCAGCAGCTTGGGACAGGGGAGAAACGAGCAGTACTTC,CASSLGQGRNEQYF
many,TRBV10-3,TRBJ2-3,13,TRBD2,TGTGCCATCGCGACTAGCGGGTCAGATACGCAGTATTTT,CAIATSGSDTQYF
many,TRBV12-3/TRBV12-4,TRBJ2-1,15,-,TGTGCCAGCAGTCTGACTCGTAGCTCCTACAATGAGCAGTTCTTC,CASSLTRSSYNEQFF
-,TRBV5-1,TRBJ2-3,16,TRBD1,TGCGCCAGCAGCTTGAGTCAGGGGGCAACGGGAGATACGCAGTATTTT,CASSLSQGATGDTQYF
-,TRBV29-1,TRBJ1-6,11,-,TGCAGCGCCCAGGGGAATTCACCCCTCCACTTT,CSAQGNSPLHF
-,TRBV15,TRBJ2-1,18,TRBD2,TGTGCCACCAGCAGAGATAGCGGGGTAATTAGCTCCTACAATGAGCAGTTCTTC,CATSRDSGVISSYNEQFF
-,TRBV15,TRBJ1-5,15,-,TGTGCCACCAGCAGAGGGTACAGTGGCAATCAGCCCCAGCATTTT,CATSRGYSGNQPQHF
few,TRBV3-1,TRBJ2-6,19,-,TGTGCCAGCAGCCAAGAAAGGCCGGGACCCTCGGCTGGGGCCAACGTCCTGACTTTC,CASSQERPGPSAGANVLTF
-,TRBV3-1,TRBJ2-1,18,TRBD2,TGTGCCAGCAGCCAAGAGCTAGCGGGGGCCCCTGGTTCAAATGAGCAGTTCTTC,CASSQELAGAPGSNEQFF
-,TRBV12-3/TRBV12-4,TRBJ1-6,14,TRBD1,TGTACCAGCAGTGTTCAGGGGGCGAGTTCACCCCTCCACTTT,CTSSVQGASSPLHF
-,TRBV7-9,TRBJ2-5,16,TRBD2,TGTGCCAGCAGCTTCTGGCTAGCGGGGACGGGGGAGACCCAGTACTTC,CASSFWLAGTGETQYF
-,TRBV6-5,TRBJ2-1,17,-,TGTGCCAGCAGTTACTCGACACCGGTTGGGTCCTACAATGAGCAGTTCTTC,CASSYSTPVGSYNEQFF
-,TRBV30,TRBJ2-3,17,-,TGTGCCTGGAGTCGGCTGGGTTTGCGGGGCAGCACAGATACGCAGTATTTT,CAWSRLGLRGSTDTQYF
-,TRBV10-3,TRBJ2-5,15,TRBD2,TGTGCCGCCCAGAGCGGGAGCAGAACACAAGAGACCCAGTACTTC,CAAQSGSRTQETQYF
-,TRBV20-1,TRBJ2-2,15,TRBD2,TGCAGTGCTACGACTAGCGGGGGACTCACCGGGGAGCTGTTTTTT,CSATTSGGLTGELFF
many,TRBV5-5,TRBJ2-7,15,TRBD1,TGTGCCAGCAGGCAAGGGACAGGCGAGTCCTACGAGCAGTACTTC,CASRQGTGESYEQYF
-,TRBV5-1,TRBJ2-5,14,TRBD2,TGCGCCAGCAGCTTGGAGCGGGGGGAAGAGACCCAGTACTTC,CASSLERGEETQYF
-,TRBV30,TRBJ1-4,14,TRBD1,TGTGCCTGGAGTCGGGACAGGGGAAGTGAAAAACTGTTTTTT,CAWSRDRGSEKLFF
few,TRBV7-9,TRBJ1-4,12,-,TGTGCCACCAGCTTATGGAGTGAAAAACTGTTTTTT,CATSLWSEKLFF
once,TRBV27,TRBJ2-7,15,-,TGTGCCAGCATACCCCCTCACAGGGCCCCCTACGAGCAGTACTTC,CASIPPHRAPYEQYF
few,TRBV5-5,TRBJ1-5,15,-,TGTGCCAGCAGCCCTGACCAGGGAAAGGATCAGCCCCAGCATTTT,CASSPDQGKDQPQHF
many,TRBV2,TRBJ1-2,15,TRBD1,TGTGCCAGCAGCCATCCGGGACAGGGGAACTATGGCTACACCTTC,CASSHPGQGNYGYTF
many,TRBV5-6,TRBJ2-3,12,-,TGTGCCAGCAGCTCGAGGGCAGATACGCAGTATTTT,CASSSRADTQYF
-,TRBV14,TRBJ2-7,15,-,TGTGCCAGCAGCCAAGATGGGCAGGGAAACTACGAGCAGTACTTC,CASSQDGQGNYEQYF
once,TRBV6-2/TRBV6-3,TRBJ2-2,14,-,TGTGCCAGCAACTCCGGGACGAACACCGGGGAGCTGTTTTTT,CASNSGTNTGELFF
many,TRBV20-1,TRBJ2-5,13,-,TGCAGTGCTAGATACAGGGTGCAGGAGACCCAGTACTTC,CSARYRVQETQYF
few,TRBV6-6,TRBJ2-1,16,TRBD1,TGTGCCAGCAGTGCACTCGCGGGACAGGGTGACAATGAGCAGTTCTTC,CASSALAGQGDNEQFF
-,TRBV12-3/TRBV12-4,TRBJ1-2,12,-,TGTGCCGGTGAGCTACGGTCCTATGGCTACACCTTC,CAGELRSYGYTF
few,TRBV5-1,TRBJ1-1,16,-,TGCGCCAGCAGCTTGACTTACGACAGGAGGGGTACTGAAGCTTTCTTT,CASSLTYDRRGTEAFF
few,TRBV4-1,TRBJ2-1,16,-,TGCGCCAGCAGCCAAGAAGGACAGTTCTCTTACAATGAGCAGTTCTTC,CASSQEGQFSYNEQFF
-,TRBV20-1,TRBJ2-1,13,-,TGCAGTGCTAGAGTGACATTTTACAATGAGCAGTTCTTC,CSARVTFYNEQFF
-,TRBV18,TRBJ1-2,15,TRBD1,TGTGCCAGCTCACCACGGGGACAGGGTTTGAGTGGCTACACCTTC,CASSPRGQGLSGYTF
-,TRBV5-1,TRBJ2-7,15,TRBD2,TGCGCCAGCAGCTTAAAAGCGGGGACCTACAATGAGCAGTACTTC,CASSLKAGTYNEQYF
-,TRBV5-1,TRBJ2-7,15,TRBD1,TGCGCCAGCAGACCCCGGGACAGGGGATCCCACGAGCAGTACTTC,CASRPRDRGSHEQYF
-,TRBV3-1,TRBJ2-1,16,TRBD2,TGTGCCAGCAGCCAAGAGCTTAGCGGGGGGAACAATGAGCAGTTCTTC,CASSQELSGGNNEQFF
few,TRBV7-2,TRBJ2-5,13,TRBD2,TGTGCCAGCGCGAGCGGGAATTACAATGAGCAGTACTTC,CASASGNYNEQYF
few,TRBV7-6,TRBJ1-6,16,-,TGTGCCAGCAGCCCGGCAGCGCGCCTAACTAATTCACCCCTCCACTTT,CASSPAARLTNSPLHF
-,TRBV29-1,TRBJ1-5,14,TRBD1,TGCAGCGTTGAAGGGAGGGACAGCAATCAACCCCAGCATTTT,CSVEGRDSNQPQHF
-,TRBV12-3/TRBV12-4,TRBJ2-1,16,-,TGTGCCAGCAGGCCGGGACTCTACGGCTCCTACAATGAGCAGTTCTTC,CASRPGLYGSYNEQFF
few,TRBV5-1,TRBJ2-1,13,-,TGCGCCAGCAGCGTGAGTTCGGGGTGGGAGCAGTTCTTC,CASSVSSGWEQFF
few,TRBV10-3,TRBJ2-1,16,-,TGTGCCATCAGTGAGATAGACAGAAGCTCCTACAATGAGCAGTTCTTC,CAISEIDRSSYNEQFF
-,TRBV7-9,TRBJ2-7,12,-,TGTGCCAGCAGGACCACAGCGGAAGAGCAGTACTTC,CASRTTAEEQYF
-,TRBV5-5,TRBJ1-2,14,TRBD1,TGTACCAGCAGCTCATATCAGGGGGACTATGGCTACACCTTC,CTSSSYQGDYGYTF
-,TRBV7-9,TRBJ2-2,12,-,TGTGCCGGAAGCAACGGGGGCGGGGAGCTGTTTTTT,CAGSNGGGELFF
-,TRBV5-1,TRBJ2-5,15,TRBD2,TGCGCCAGCACAGCGGGGGGGCCACACGCCGAGACCCAGTACTTC,CASTAGGPHAETQYF
-,TRBV20-1,TRBJ2-7,15,TRBD2,TGCAGTGCTCACGAAGCGGGGGACGCCTACAATGAGCAGTACTTC,CSAHEAGDAYNEQYF
many,TRBV7-2,TRBJ2-7,13,-,TGTGCCAGCAGCCCGGAGGGTGCCTACGAGCAGTACTTC,CASSPEGAYEQYF
few,TRBV24-1,TRBJ2-7,13,-,TGTGCCACCAGGGCACCGGCAAGCTACGAGCAGTACTTC,CATRAPASYEQYF
-,TRBV5-5,TRBJ2-5,16,TRBD1,TGTGCCAGCAGCCTCCCGGGACAGGGGAAGATGAGAACCCAGTACTTC,CASSLPGQGKMRTQYF